This T cell receptor beta chain was sequenced in a study of PD-L1 blockade in urothelial cancer. Study at large: Blood was evaluated 3 weeks (second dose) and 6 weeks after therapy began.

Time point indicated: peripheral blood 6 weeks after treatment start. Germline lookup yields CDR1 ENHRY and CDR2 SYGVKD. Trimming at V came to 6 bases and at J to 4 bases, leaving 6 bases not matched to a gene. The CDR3 extends over 14 amino acids. The table came from immunoSEQ multiplex PCR; TCRdb's copy has only in-frame clones and leaves some out. This sample has tens of thousands of clones, with more than 75% found just once. The source is a man between 65 and 85 years old with urothelial cancer. The source was PBMCs, collected around atezolizumab (anti-PD-L1) treatment. This chain links TRBV10-3 with TRBJ2-3, with 8 bases fitting TRBD1. The CDR3: CAIRDRVSPDTQYF. CDR3 DNA sequence: TGTGCCATCAGGGACAGGGTAAGCCCAGATACGCAGTATTTT.